The 29 T cell receptor beta chains below come from one sample, sequenced in a study of graft-versus-host responses after intestinal transplantation. The method was immunoSEQ multiplex PCR; TCRdb's version includes in-frame clones alone and lacks a portion of them. The sample includes more than 90,000 clones, 85% to 95% of them seen just once. These TCRs are of unknown antigen specificity. The sample in question was unstimulated CD8+ T cells sorted from spleen or lymph node cells, obtained before intestinal transplant. The receptors shown here come from a human donor who received an intestinal transplant.

The sample holds a few counts of this clone. The chain joins TRBV6-4 to TRBJ1-5; possible D gene TRBD1, 6 bases. The CDR3 loop spans 16 amino acids. CDR1 is MRHNA and CDR2 is SNTAGT in the germline V gene. V dropped 0 bases and J dropped 2 bases, with 11 bases sitting between them. The CDR3 DNA sequence: TGTGCCAGCAGTGACTCCGGGGGGGGCGGCAATCAGCCCCAGCATTTT. Its protein product is CASSDSGGGGNQPQHF.

J is TRBJ2-7 and V is TRBV5-1, with D tentatively TRBD2 (6 bases). V was clipped by 7 bases and J by 5 bases, with 13 bases between them. This CDR3 has 12 residues. Germline-derived CDR1 and CDR2 are SGHRS and YFSETQ. CDR3 coding DNA: TGCGCCAGCGGGGGGACTTCCAACGAGCAGTACTTC. Translation: CASGGTSNEQYF.

This clone was seen just once. This chain joins TRBV9 and TRBJ2-2, with 7 positions matching TRBD2. Germline V gene lookup returns CDR1 SGDLS and CDR2 YYNGEE. The CDR3 is 15 residues long. V lost 5 bases, J lost 2 bases, and 6 bases stayed unmatched. The DNA of the CDR3 is TGTGCCAGCAGGTGGGGGAGGGATAACACCGGGGAGCTGTTTTTT. Translation: CASRWGRDNTGELFF.

A single count supports this clone. The J gene is TRBJ1-6, the V gene TRBV4-1; TRBD1 aligns across 7 bases. V lost 4 bases, J lost 13 bases, and 4 bases stayed unmatched. Germline CDR1 reads MGHRA; CDR2 reads YSYEKL. This CDR3 spans 12 amino acids. CDR3 coding DNA: TGCGCCAGCAGCCTTACAGGGGATCCCCTCCACTTT. Protein sequence: CASSLTGDPLHF.

The chain recombines TRBV4-3 with TRBJ2-1; 9 nucleotides line up with TRBD2. V shed 0 bases, J shed 4 bases, and the junction held 7 bases outside the gene matches. Germline CDR1 and CDR2: LGHNA and YSLEER. This CDR3 has 17 amino acids. This chain's CDR3 is CASSQDLRGGWYNEQFF. CDR3 sequence (DNA): TGCGCCAGCAGCCAAGATTTGCGGGGGGGATGGTACAATGAGCAGTTCTTC.

This clone was recorded once. The chain joins TRBV7-2 to TRBJ1-1; no firm D call. This CDR3 spans 14 amino acids. With 5 bases removed from V and 4 bases from J, the gap between germline ends came to 14 bases. Germline V lookup: CDR1 SGHTA, CDR2 FQGNSA. As DNA, the CDR3 is TGTGCCAGCAGCGAAAGACGGAGATCCACTGAAGCTTTCTTT. This sequence encodes CASSERRRSTEAFF.

The gene calls are TRBV6-6 and TRBJ1-6; TRBD1 is a possible D gene (5 bases). V was pared by 0 bases and J by 10 bases, with 16 bases between. In germline, CDR1 is MNHNY, CDR2 SVGAGI (reference sequence). The CDR3 runs 16 residues. The CDR3 DNA reads TGTGCCAGCAGTTACTCAGGGGCTAATGCCCTCTCACCCCTCCACTTT. Its protein product is CASSYSGANALSPLHF.

The chain carries TRBV27 and TRBJ2-3; 8 bases fit TRBD2. CDR3 length: 19 residues. V trimming: 6 bases; J trimming: 2 bases; junction bases outside the gene matches: 19. Germline CDR1 reads MNHEY; CDR2 reads SMNVEV (reference sequence). The CDR3 sequence: CASRLWAHIAGGNTDTQYF. In DNA form, the CDR3 reads TGTGCCAGCAGACTCTGGGCCCATATTGCGGGAGGCAACACAGATACGCAGTATTTT.

The gene calls are TRBV9 and TRBJ1-1; D call uncertain. CDR3 length: 13 amino acids. The V and J ends lost 0 bases and 3 bases respectively, with 6 bases between them. CDR1 is SGDLS and CDR2 is YYNGEE in the germline V gene. CDR3 DNA sequence: TGTGCCAGCAGCGTAGTCTCGTACACTGAAGCTTTCTTT. Protein: CASSVVSYTEAFF.

In regard to this clone: Mismatch with germline at one junction end may stem from a read error. The chain is built from TRBV4-3 and TRBJ1-1, with D unclear. CDR1 is LGHNA and CDR2 is YSLEER in the germline V gene. The CDR3 length is 17 residues. The CDR3 DNA follows: TGCGCCGGCAGCCAAGATAGAGCCCGGGTCTTCAAGACTGAAGCTTTCTTT. Translating gives CAGSQDRARVFKTEAFF.

The chain couples TRBV15 to TRBJ1-6, with 7 bases that match TRBD1. Germline V gives CDR1 LNHNV, CDR2 YYDKDF (reference sequence). The CDR3 covers 15 residues. V gave up 5 bases and J gave up 7 bases; unmatched junction bases: 8. The CDR3 is CATSLNRGVNSPLHF. CDR3 sequence (DNA): TGTGCCACCAGCTTGAACAGGGGTGTCAATTCACCCCTCCACTTT. Drawing the rest from reference TRBV15 and TRBJ1-6, the complete variable domain is DAMVIQNPRYQVTQFGKPVTLSCSQTLNHNVMYWYQQKSSQAPKLLFHYYDKDFNNEADTPDNFQSRRPNTSFCFLDIRSPGLGDTAMYLCATSLNRGVNSPLHFGNGTRLTVT.

The V gene is TRBV5-1, the J gene TRBJ1-1; perhaps TRBD1 as D (6 bases). V was shortened by 4 bases and J by 1 base, with 8 bases between the two germline ends. The CDR3 runs to 13 residues. Germline V lookup: CDR1 SGHRS, CDR2 YFSETQ. CDR3 nucleotide sequence: TGCGCCAGCAGCCAGACAGGGAACACTGAAGCTTTCTTT. It encodes CASSQTGNTEAFF.

This sequence joins TRBV6-1 and TRBJ2-3; weak D call: TRBD2 (6 bases). The V and J ends lost 1 base and 0 bases respectively, with 11 bases between them. The CDR3 length is 16 residues. Germline CDR1 and CDR2: MNHNS and SASEGT. The CDR3 nucleotides are TGTGCCAGCAGTGAAGGAATAGCGGCGAGCACAGATACGCAGTATTTT. Translated: CASSEGIAASTDTQYF.

This chain joins TRBV19 and TRBJ2-7; 7 bases are shared with TRBD1. V shed 4 bases and J 3 bases; nucleotides not matched to a gene: 6. The CDR3 runs 14 residues. Germline V gene sequence: CDR1 LNHDA, CDR2 SQIVND (reference sequence). The DNA for the CDR3 is TGTGCCAGTAGTACGGGACAGAGTAGCTACGAGCAGTACTTC. It translates to CASSTGQSSYEQYF.

The rearrangement uses TRBV27 and TRBJ1-5; D may be TRBD1 (6 bases). V lost 6 bases and J lost 4, with 16 bases in between. Germline V gene sequence: CDR1 MNHEY, CDR2 SMNVEV (reference sequence). The CDR3 spans 15 residues. CDR3 sequence: CASSPNRAANQPQHF. As DNA, the CDR3 is TGTGCCAGCAGCCCAAACAGGGCGGCGAATCAGCCCCAGCATTTT.

This clone appeared once. The chain has TRBV27 and TRBJ2-7, with 14 bases lining up with TRBD2. This CDR3 has 14 residues. J was trimmed by 6 bases and V by 7 bases; bases with no gene match: 5. CDR1 and CDR2 from the germline V gene are MNHEY and SMNVEV (reference sequence). CDR3 DNA sequence: TGTGCCAGCATGGGACTAGCGGGAGTAACCGAGCAGTACTTC. Translating it yields CASMGLAGVTEQYF.

The V and J genes are TRBV15 and TRBJ1-1, with 7 nucleotides matching TRBD1. Unmatched junction bases numbered 4, after V lost 3 bases and J lost 0 bases. The CDR3 covers 15 residues. Germline CDR1 LNHNV, CDR2 YYDKDF (reference sequence). DNA of the CDR3: TGTGCCACCAGCAGGGGACAGTCCATGAACACTGAAGCTTTCTTT. It yields the protein CATSRGQSMNTEAFF. The full variable domain, in which reference TRBV15 and TRBJ1-1 provide the parts outside the CDR3, is DAMVIQNPRYQVTQFGKPVTLSCSQTLNHNVMYWYQQKSSQAPKLLFHYYDKDFNNEADTPDNFQSRRPNTSFCFLDIRSPGLGDTAMYLCATSRGQSMNTEAFFGQGTRLTVV.

The rearrangement uses TRBV19 and TRBJ1-5; 7 bases are shared with TRBD1. This CDR3 is built from 17 residues. Looked up from germline, CDR1 is LNHDA and CDR2 is SQIVND (reference sequence). Losses at the gene ends were 5 bases for V and 4 bases for J; bases not matched to a gene: 14. The CDR3 spells CASSPMGTVGPNQPQHF. The CDR3 DNA reads TGTGCCAGTAGTCCCATGGGGACAGTAGGGCCTAATCAGCCCCAGCATTTT.

This clone was seen once. V is TRBV5-6 and J is TRBJ2-2, with TRBD2 matching 7 bases. Per the germline V gene, CDR1 is SGHDT and CDR2 is YYEEEE. The CDR3 consists of 15 residues. V trimming: 3 bases; J trimming: 1 base; junction bases outside the gene matches: 3. Here the CDR3 reads CASSWASGNTGELFF. DNA of the CDR3: TGTGCCAGCAGCTGGGCTAGCGGGAACACCGGGGAGCTGTTTTTT.

The chain recombines TRBV5-5 with TRBJ2-3, with no clear D. With 4 bases removed from V and 2 bases from J, the gap between germline ends came to 5 bases. The CDR3 runs 12 residues. The germline V gene encodes CDR1 SGHKS and CDR2 YYEKEE (reference sequence). CDR3 nucleotides: TGTGCCAGCAGCGGAGACACAGATACGCAGTATTTT. It encodes CASSGDTDTQYF.

The V gene is TRBV19, the J gene TRBJ2-2; 9 nucleotides line up with TRBD2. CDR1 and CDR2 (germline): LNHDA, SQIVND (reference sequence). This CDR3 spans 19 amino acids. Trimming cost V 7 bases and J 0 bases; bases outside gene matches: 15. In nucleotides, the CDR3 is TGTGCCAGTACCCCACCCGGACTAGCGAAAAACGCGAACACCGGGGAGCTGTTTTTT. It is translated as CASTPPGLAKNANTGELFF.

The genes are TRBV6-1 and TRBJ1-6, with 8 bases identical to TRBD1. The V gene end was trimmed by 0 bases and the J gene end by 7 bases; junction bases not matched to a gene: 2. The germline CDR1 and CDR2 sequences are MNHNS and SASEGT. The CDR3 totals 15 residues. In DNA form, the CDR3 reads TGTGCCAGCAGTGAAGCCGGACAGGGAAATTCACCCCTCCACTTT. Its protein product is CASSEAGQGNSPLHF.

The rearrangement uses TRBV5-6 and TRBJ2-7; no firm D call. CDR3 length: 15 residues. Trimming shortened V by 4 bases and J by 4 bases, and 18 bases separated the two germline ends. CDR1 is SGHDT, CDR2 YYEEEE, per germline. The chain's CDR3 is CASSLKAREVYEQYF. In DNA form, the CDR3 reads TGTGCCAGCAGCCTGAAAGCTAGAGAAGTATACGAGCAGTACTTC.

The V call is TRBV9, the J call TRBJ1-4, with D possibly being TRBD1 (6 bases). V was clipped by 4 bases and J by 12 bases, with 22 bases between them. The CDR3 length is 15 residues. Germline values: CDR1 SGDLS, CDR2 YYNGEE. CDR3 amino acids: CASSMRGAGIGELFF. The CDR3 DNA reads as TGTGCCAGCAGCATGCGGGGGGCAGGGATAGGCGAACTGTTTTTT.

This rearrangement joins TRBV10-1 to TRBJ2-2; TRBD2 agrees at 8 bases. CDR3 length: 17 residues. Germline V gene lookup returns CDR1 WNHNN and CDR2 SYGVQD (reference sequence). V shed 2 bases and J 0 bases; nucleotides not matched to a gene: 5. The CDR3 loop reads CASSESPLAANTGELFF. CDR3 nucleotides: TGCGCCAGCAGTGAGAGCCCACTAGCGGCGAACACCGGGGAGCTGTTTTTT.

The rearrangement joins TRBV27 to TRBJ2-7; 12 bases map to TRBD1. This CDR3 spans 15 amino acids. V dropped 5 bases and J dropped 2; count of bases not matched to a gene: 4. CDR1 MNHEY and CDR2 SMNVEV come from the germline V gene (reference sequence). In DNA, the CDR3 is TGTGCCAGCAGTAGCCGGGACAGGGGGCCCTACGAGCAGTACTTC. Its protein product is CASSSRDRGPYEQYF.

The chain's CDR3 is CASSITGNTEAFF. The CDR3 nucleotides are TGTGCCAGTAGTATTACGGGGAACACTGAAGCTTTCTTT. This chain joins TRBV19 and TRBJ1-1; no clear D gene. Per germline, CDR1 LNHDA and CDR2 SQIVND (reference sequence). CDR3 length: 13 residues. V was shortened by 3 bases and J by 1 base, with 6 bases between the two germline ends.

This clone has just one count. This chain links TRBV28 with TRBJ2-7; the match to TRBD2 covers 7 bases. The V segment lost 5 bases and the J segment 2 bases; nucleotides outside the gene matches: 6. The V gene's germline CDR1 is MDHEN and CDR2 SYDVKM. This CDR3 is built from 14 residues. In DNA form, the CDR3 reads TGTGCCAGCAGTCAACTAGCGTATCCCTACGAGCAGTACTTC. Translated, it gives CASSQLAYPYEQYF.

V usage is TRBV5-4 and J usage is TRBJ2-7; D unclear. This CDR3 is built from 11 residues. V lost 0 bases and J 7 bases, leaving 5 bases between the germline ends. Per germline, CDR1 SGHNT and CDR2 YYREEE (reference sequence). The CDR3 region is CASSLAGEQYF. Here the CDR3 DNA reads TGTGCCAGCAGCTTGGCGGGTGAGCAGTACTTC.